Shown below are 14 T cell receptor beta chains from a single sample sequenced in a study of Ad26.COV2.S vaccination and SARS-CoV-2 variants. Measured with immunoSEQ multiplex PCR; TCRdb has only the in-frame clones, and not every one. The sample records tens of thousands of clones, 82% being singletons. The source material was peripheral blood, sampled after recovery from COVID-19. The receptors stem from a human donor who had recovered from COVID-19.

This clone was picked up a small number of times. The chain is built from TRBV7-2 and TRBJ1-4; no definite D call. The V and J ends lost 1 base and 7 bases respectively, with 10 bases between them. Germline CDR1 SGHTA, CDR2 FQGNSA. This CDR3 comprises 14 residues. CDR3 region: CASSLDSWVEKLFF. CDR3 bases: TGTGCCAGCAGCTTAGATTCGTGGGTTGAAAAACTGTTTTTT.

The genes are TRBV5-4 and TRBJ2-7; no clear D. Looked up from germline, CDR1 is SGHNT and CDR2 is YYREEE (reference sequence). This CDR3 has 14 amino acids. V was shortened by 3 bases and J by 4 bases, with 14 bases between the two germline ends. The CDR3 reads CASSSPSSPYEQYF. CDR3 DNA: TGTGCCAGCAGCTCCCCCTCCTCTCCATACGAGCAGTACTTC.

CDR3 residues: CASSFKWGGWDTGELFF. CDR3 sequence (DNA): TGTGCCAGCAGTTTCAAGTGGGGTGGGTGGGACACCGGGGAGCTGTTTTTT. The chain carries TRBV27 and TRBJ2-2; no firm D call. The CDR3 sequence is 17 residues long. The germline V and J ends were trimmed by 3 bases and 3 bases, with 17 bases remaining between them. Per the germline V gene, CDR1 is MNHEY and CDR2 is SMNVEV (reference sequence).

The chain couples TRBV3-1 (or the pseudogene TRBV3-2) to TRBJ2-7, with 7 nucleotides matching TRBD1. J gave up 3 bases and V 4 bases, and 9 bases lay outside the gene matches. Germline V gene data show CDR1 as LGHDT and CDR2 as YNNKEL (reference sequence). The length of the CDR3 is 15 residues. CDR3 residues: CASSRRQGPNYEQYF. The CDR3, as DNA: TGTGCCAGCAGCCGGAGACAGGGTCCTAACTACGAGCAGTACTTC.

In this sample, this clone turned up once. The genes are TRBV25-1 and TRBJ2-5; 8 bases align to TRBD2. The CDR3 has 18 residues. Germline V gives CDR1 MGHDK, CDR2 SYGVNS. J lost 1 base, V lost 4 bases, and 14 bases had no gene match. The CDR3 is CASSVQTGAGGLQETQYF. CDR3 in DNA: TGTGCCAGCAGTGTCCAAACGGGGGCGGGGGGCCTCCAAGAGACCCAGTACTTC.

The genes are TRBV20-1 and TRBJ2-5, with D unresolved. V gave up 3 bases and J gave up 5 bases, with 13 bases separating them. Germline CDR1 is DFQATT and CDR2 is SNEGSKA (reference sequence). The CDR3 spans 13 residues. In DNA, the CDR3 is TGCAGTGCTAGTCTGGGATTTGGCGAGACCCAGTACTTC. Translating gives CSASLGFGETQYF.

The rearrangement uses TRBV28 and TRBJ1-2; 11 bases line up with TRBD1. Per the germline V gene, CDR1 is MDHEN and CDR2 is SYDVKM. This CDR3 region has 13 residues. The ends lost 10 bases at V and 6 bases at J; junction bases unmatched: 7. The CDR3 DNA reads TGTGCCACCCGGGACAGGGGGAAGAATGGCTACACCTTC. It specifies CATRDRGKNGYTF.

This clone turned up a few times. The rearrangement links TRBV29-1 to TRBJ1-2, with TRBD1 as a possible D gene (5 bases). This CDR3 is 14 amino acids long. The germline V gene has CDR1 SQVTM and CDR2 ANQGSEA. V gave up 4 bases and J gave up 4 bases, with 16 bases separating them. CDR3 DNA sequence: TGCAGCGTTGTGGTAGGGGATTCTAGCTATGGCTACACCTTC. Translation: CSVVVGDSSYGYTF.

J is TRBJ1-2 and V is TRBV3-1 (or the pseudogene TRBV3-2); tentatively, D is TRBD1 (5 bases). Trimming stripped 1 base from V and 7 bases from J, with 16 bases between. CDR3 length: 15 residues. Germline V gene sequence: CDR1 LGHDT, CDR2 YNNKEL (reference sequence). The CDR3: CASSQGFPPGGGYTF. The CDR3 DNA sequence: TGTGCCAGCAGCCAAGGGTTTCCACCTGGGGGTGGCTACACCTTC.

The chain couples TRBV15 to TRBJ2-3; perhaps TRBD2 as D (6 bases). Trimming removed 2 bases at V and 5 bases at J, with 14 bases between. The CDR3 consists of 15 residues. Germline-derived CDR1 and CDR2 are LNHNV and YYDKDF (reference sequence). In DNA form, the CDR3 reads TGTGCCACCAGCAGACTTAGCGGAGGTATAGATACGCAGTATTTT. Translation gives CATSRLSGGIDTQYF.

This chain connects TRBV13 to TRBJ1-2; no firm D call. V lost 0 bases and J lost 0, with 5 bases in between. From germline, CDR1 is PRHDT and CDR2 FYEKMQ (reference sequence). This CDR3 has 14 residues. The CDR3 protein is CASSLGRPNYGYTF. Written as DNA, the CDR3 is TGTGCCAGCAGCTTAGGCAGACCTAACTATGGCTACACCTTC.

This clone was seen more than once but under ten times. The chain recombines TRBV28 with TRBJ2-3; no reliable D call. V gave up 5 bases and J gave up 2 bases, with 11 bases separating them. CDR3 length equals 14 residues. Germline loops: CDR1 MDHEN, CDR2 SYDVKM. The CDR3 reads CASSPSLITDTQYF. The CDR3, as DNA: TGTGCCAGCAGTCCGAGCCTCATCACAGATACGCAGTATTTT.

This clone showed up just once. This rearrangement joins TRBV6-1 to TRBJ2-5, with D perhaps assigned TRBD1 or TRBD2 (5 bases each). The CDR3 contains 15 residues. Deletions cut 6 bases from V and 2 bases from J, with 16 bases between. The germline CDR1 and CDR2 sequences are MNHNS and SASEGT. DNA for the CDR3: TGTGCCAGCAGCATCGGACATGGCGGGCAAGAGACCCAGTACTTC. It encodes CASSIGHGGQETQYF.

The table lists this clone with a count of one. The germline gene is not matched at one end of the junction; a read error may be the cause. The chain employs TRBV7-2 and TRBJ2-7, with D possibly matching TRBD2 (6 bases). This CDR3 contains 13 residues. In germline, CDR1 is SGHTA, CDR2 FQGNSA. CDR3 DNA sequence: TGTGCCAGCAGCCTAGCGTTCGGGCGGGAGCAGTACTTC. Amino acid sequence: CASSLAFGREQYF.